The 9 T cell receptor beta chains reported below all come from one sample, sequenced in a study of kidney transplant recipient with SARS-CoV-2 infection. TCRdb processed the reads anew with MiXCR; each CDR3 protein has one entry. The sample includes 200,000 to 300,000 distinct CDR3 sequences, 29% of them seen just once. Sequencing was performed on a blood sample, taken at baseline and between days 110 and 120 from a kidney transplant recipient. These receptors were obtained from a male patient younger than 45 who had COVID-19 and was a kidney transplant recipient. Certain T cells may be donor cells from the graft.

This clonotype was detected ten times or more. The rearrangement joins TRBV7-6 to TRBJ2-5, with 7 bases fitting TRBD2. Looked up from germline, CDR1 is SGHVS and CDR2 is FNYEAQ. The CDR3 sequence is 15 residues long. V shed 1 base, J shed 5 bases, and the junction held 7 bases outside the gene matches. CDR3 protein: CASSLGGGGVETQYF. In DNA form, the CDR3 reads TGTGCCAGCAGCTTAGGCGGCGGGGGAGTGGAGACCCAGTACTTC.

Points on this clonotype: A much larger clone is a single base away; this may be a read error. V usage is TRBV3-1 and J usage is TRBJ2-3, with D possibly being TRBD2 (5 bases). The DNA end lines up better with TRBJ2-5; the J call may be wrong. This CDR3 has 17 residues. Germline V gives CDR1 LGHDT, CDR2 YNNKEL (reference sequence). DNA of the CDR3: TGTGCCGGCAGCGGTGCGCATCCCATTTCTTTCTCTGAGACCCAGTACTTC. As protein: CAGSGAHPISFSETQYF.

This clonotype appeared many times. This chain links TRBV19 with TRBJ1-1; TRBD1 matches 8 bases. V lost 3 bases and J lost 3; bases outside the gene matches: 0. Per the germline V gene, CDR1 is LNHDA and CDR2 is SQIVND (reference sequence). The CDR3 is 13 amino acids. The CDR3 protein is CASSMDRDTEAFF. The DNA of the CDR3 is TGTGCCAGTAGTATGGACAGGGACACTGAAGCTTTCTTT.

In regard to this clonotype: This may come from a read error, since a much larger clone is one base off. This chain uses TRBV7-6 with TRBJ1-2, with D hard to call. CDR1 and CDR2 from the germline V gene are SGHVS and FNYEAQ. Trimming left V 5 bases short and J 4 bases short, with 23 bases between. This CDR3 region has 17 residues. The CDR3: CASSPPSGSRKTYGYTF. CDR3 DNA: TGTGCCAGCAGCCCCCCTAGTGGATCTCGAAAGACCTATGGCTACACCTTC.

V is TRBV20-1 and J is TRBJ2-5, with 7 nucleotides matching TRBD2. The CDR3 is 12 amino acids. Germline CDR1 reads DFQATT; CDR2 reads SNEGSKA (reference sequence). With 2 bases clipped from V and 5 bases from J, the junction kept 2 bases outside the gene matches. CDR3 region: CSARRTSETQYF. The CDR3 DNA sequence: TGCAGTGCTAGACGGACTAGTGAGACCCAGTACTTC.

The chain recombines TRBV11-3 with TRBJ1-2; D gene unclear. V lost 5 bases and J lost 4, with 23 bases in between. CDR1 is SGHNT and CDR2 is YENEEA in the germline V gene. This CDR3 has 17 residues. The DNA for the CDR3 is TGTGCCAGCAGCCAGACGTACGATCTCAGAAAGACCTATGGCTACACCTTC. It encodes CASSQTYDLRKTYGYTF.

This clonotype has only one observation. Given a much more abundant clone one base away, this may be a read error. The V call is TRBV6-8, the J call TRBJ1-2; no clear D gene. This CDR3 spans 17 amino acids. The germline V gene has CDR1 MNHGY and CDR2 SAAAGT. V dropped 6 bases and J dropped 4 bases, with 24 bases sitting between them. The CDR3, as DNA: TGTGCCAGCAGACAGCACGCACGCTCTAGAAAGACCTATGGCTACACCTTC. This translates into CASRQHARSRKTYGYTF.

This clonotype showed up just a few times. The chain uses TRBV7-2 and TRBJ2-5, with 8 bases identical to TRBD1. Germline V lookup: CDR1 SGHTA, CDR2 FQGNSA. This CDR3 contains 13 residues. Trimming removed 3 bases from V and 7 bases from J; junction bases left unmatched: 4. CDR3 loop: CASSLDRVRTQYF. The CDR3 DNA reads TGTGCCAGCAGCTTGGACAGGGTTAGGACCCAGTACTTC.

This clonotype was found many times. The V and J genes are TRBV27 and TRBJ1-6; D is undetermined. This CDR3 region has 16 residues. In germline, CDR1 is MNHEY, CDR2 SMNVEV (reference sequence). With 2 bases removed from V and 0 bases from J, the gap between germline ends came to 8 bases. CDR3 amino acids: CASSLEPVSYNSPLHF. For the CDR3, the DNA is TGTGCCAGCAGTTTAGAGCCGGTCTCCTATAATTCACCCCTCCACTTT.